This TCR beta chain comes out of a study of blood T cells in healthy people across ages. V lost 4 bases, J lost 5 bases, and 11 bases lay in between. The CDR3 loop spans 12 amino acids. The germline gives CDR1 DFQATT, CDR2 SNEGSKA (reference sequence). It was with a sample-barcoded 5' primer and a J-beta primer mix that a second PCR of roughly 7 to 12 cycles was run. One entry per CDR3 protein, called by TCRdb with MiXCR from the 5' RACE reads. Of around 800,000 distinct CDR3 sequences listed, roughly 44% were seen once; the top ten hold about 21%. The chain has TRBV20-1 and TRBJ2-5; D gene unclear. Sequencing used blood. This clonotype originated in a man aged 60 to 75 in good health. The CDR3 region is CSANWGGETQYF. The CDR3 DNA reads TGCAGTGCTAATTGGGGTGGGGAGACCCAGTACTTC.